What follows are 26 T cell receptor beta chains derived from one specimen sequenced in a study of human T cells and chemical hapten exposure. TCRdb called the RACE reads again in MiXCR, with one record for every CDR3 protein. Of around 50,000 distinct CDR3 sequences listed, 9.5% to 10% are singletons. The sample's time point: patch test 2, 6 weeks after DPC sensitization. Documented treatment: therapeutic diphenylcyclopropenone sensitization with weekly scalp DPC. Sequencing was performed on whole blood, taken in connection with sensitization to the hapten diphenylcyclopropenone (DPC). These receptor sequences come from a woman aged 45-60 years with alopecia areata. Some clones in this sample may be carry-over from other donors' samples.

The V gene is TRBV28, the J gene TRBJ1-1, with D hard to call. CDR1 is MDHEN, CDR2 SYDVKM, per germline. The CDR3 is 11 amino acids. The CDR3 spells CEAGKNTEAFF. The CDR3 DNA follows: TGTGAGGCCGGTAAGAACACTGAAGCTTTCTTT.

This rearrangement joins TRBV4-3 to TRBJ1-1; 7 positions match TRBD1. The CDR3 length is 13 residues. Germline V gene data show CDR1 as LGHNA and CDR2 as YSLEER. V lost 1 base to trimming and J lost 11 bases; unmatched junction nucleotides: 7. This CDR3 is CASSQGAGRGAFF. The CDR3 DNA is TGCGCCAGCAGCCAAGGTGCGGGCAGGGGGGCTTTCTTT.

This clonotype was detected a few times. The chain recombines TRBV7-2 with TRBJ2-1; 13 bases match TRBD2. The V and J ends lost 1 base and 6 bases, in that order; junction bases with no gene match: 6. This CDR3 has 17 residues. CDR1 and CDR2 from the germline V gene are SGHTA and FQGNSA. DNA for the CDR3: TGTGCCAGCAGCTTAGTCCCGACTAGCGGGAGGAGCAATGAGCAGTTCTTC. Translating gives CASSLVPTSGRSNEQFF. The full variable domain, in which reference TRBV7-2 and TRBJ2-1 provide the parts outside the CDR3, is GAGVSQSPSNKVTEKGKDVELRCDPISGHTALYWYRQSLGQGLEFLIYFQGNSAPDKSGLPSDRFSAERTGGSVSTLTIQRTQQEDSAVYLCASSLVPTSGRSNEQFFGPGTRLTVL.

This clonotype was detected many times. CDR3 sequence reads: CSVSGTGGYGYTF. CDR3 DNA sequence: TGCAGCGTTTCCGGGACAGGGGGCTATGGCTACACCTTC. This chain connects TRBV29-1 to TRBJ1-2; 11 nucleotides agree with TRBD1. The V gene's germline CDR1 is SQVTM and CDR2 ANQGSEA. The CDR3 length is 13 residues. The V segment lost 5 bases and the J segment 4 bases; nucleotides outside the gene matches: 3. The full variable domain, with the rest looked up from reference TRBV29-1 and TRBJ1-2, is SAVISQKPSRDICQRGTSLTIQCQVDSQVTMMFWYRQQPGQSLTLIATANQGSEATYESGFVIDKFPISRPNLTFSTLTVSNMSPEDSSIYLCSVSGTGGYGYTFGSGTRLTVV.

This clonotype has more than one count but fewer than ten. The J gene is TRBJ1-4, the V gene TRBV7-2, with 8 bases fitting TRBD1. Germline values: CDR1 SGHTA, CDR2 FQGNSA. Losses at the gene ends were 5 bases for V and 6 bases for J; bases not matched to a gene: 2. The CDR3 extends over 13 amino acids. In nucleotides, the CDR3 is TGTGCCAGCAGCGGACAGGGCTATGAAAAACTGTTTTTT. Amino acid sequence: CASSGQGYEKLFF.

This clonotype has more than one count but fewer than ten. This sequence joins TRBV6-2 or TRBV6-3 and TRBJ2-5; D remains unclear. V was pared by 3 bases and J by 7 bases, with 9 bases between. CDR1 MNHEY and CDR2 SVGEGT come from the germline V gene. The CDR3 sequence is 12 residues long. The CDR3 region is CASSYQLGTQYF. The DNA for the CDR3 is TGTGCCAGCAGTTATCAGCTAGGGACCCAGTACTTC.

This chain connects TRBV2 to TRBJ2-7; 15 nucleotides agree with TRBD2. The V gene end was trimmed by 0 bases and the J gene end by 11 bases; junction bases not matched to a gene: 5. Germline assignment: CDR1 SNHLY and CDR2 FYNNEI. CDR3 length: 15 amino acids. CDR3 DNA sequence: TGTGCCAGCAGTGAAGCTGGGACTAGCGGGAGGCTCGAGTACTTC. Its translation: CASSEAGTSGRLEYF.

This clonotype has a count of ten or more. The rearrangement joins TRBV7-9 to TRBJ2-5; 8 nucleotides line up with TRBD2. The CDR3 has 13 residues. Germline trimming cut 4 bases from V and 2 bases from J; bases unmatched to any gene: 0. Germline CDR1 SEHNR, CDR2 FQNEAQ (reference sequence). CDR3 protein: CASSSSGQETQYF. CDR3 coding DNA: TGTGCCAGCAGCTCTAGCGGGCAAGAGACCCAGTACTTC.

This clonotype has more than one count but fewer than ten. V usage is TRBV5-5 and J usage is TRBJ2-3; TRBD2 matches at 7 bases. The germline V gene has CDR1 SGHKS and CDR2 YYEKEE (reference sequence). Trimming removed 0 bases from V and 8 bases from J; junction bases left unmatched: 6. This CDR3 comprises 14 residues. CDR3 protein: CASSLAISGSTQYF. In DNA, the CDR3 is TGTGCCAGCAGCTTGGCTATTAGCGGGTCTACGCAGTATTTT. Variable domain in full (rest from reference TRBV5-5 and TRBJ2-3): DAGVTQSPTHLIKTRGQQVTLRCSPISGHKSVSWYQQVLGQGPQFIFQYYEKEERGRGNFPDRFSARQFPNYSSELNVNALLLGDSALYLCASSLAISGSTQYFGPGTRLTVL.

This clonotype appeared a few times. The CDR3, as DNA: TGTGCCAGCAGTGAAAATCATAATTTGGGGACAGGGAAGTACGAGCAGTACTTC. The encoded protein is CASSENHNLGTGKYEQYF. The rearrangement uses TRBV2 and TRBJ2-7; 9 nucleotides match TRBD1. The length of the CDR3 is 18 residues. V trimming: 2 bases; J trimming: 4 bases; junction bases outside the gene matches: 15. Per germline, CDR1 SNHLY and CDR2 FYNNEI.

Only a few counts were recorded for this clonotype. This chain links TRBV19 with TRBJ1-2; D is unclear. This CDR3 is built from 15 residues. Germline CDR1 reads LNHDA; CDR2 reads SQIVND (reference sequence). Trimming took off 4 bases at V and 4 bases at J, with 16 bases between the two ends. The CDR3: CASSRTMTETYGYTF. The CDR3 region has the DNA TGTGCCAGTAGTAGAACGATGACGGAGACCTATGGCTACACCTTC. The complete variable domain, with remaining parts taken from reference TRBV19 and TRBJ1-2, reads DGGITQSPKYLFRKEGQNVTLSCEQNLNHDAMYWYRQDPGQGLRLIYYSQIVNDFQKGDIAEGYSVSREKKESFPLTVTSAQKNPTAFYLCASSRTMTETYGYTFGSGTRLTVV.

This clonotype was observed a few times. An end of the junction differs from the germline gene, which may be a read error. The chain employs TRBV20-1 and TRBJ2-7, with TRBD1 matching 8 bases. Per germline, CDR1 DFQATT and CDR2 SNEGSKA (reference sequence). This CDR3 contains 14 residues. The chain's CDR3 is CSARELDRAYEQYF. CDR3 coding DNA: TGCAGTGCTCGAGAACTGGACAGGGCCTACGAGCAGTACTTC.

Ten or more counts support this clonotype. The chain uses TRBV4-2 and TRBJ2-4; 7 nucleotides line up with TRBD1. There are 15 residues in the CDR3. Germline CDR1 LGHNA, CDR2 YNFKEQ. Germline trimming cut 4 bases from V and 6 bases from J; bases unmatched to any gene: 9. For the CDR3, the DNA is TGTGCCAGCAGCCCTAATCCGGGACAGTCAAACATTCAGTACTTC. Its translation: CASSPNPGQSNIQYF.

This clonotype was counted between two and nine times. The V gene is TRBV28, the J gene TRBJ2-3, with D perhaps TRBD1 or TRBD2 (5 bases each). Per the germline V gene, CDR1 is MDHEN and CDR2 is SYDVKM. V lost 7 bases to trimming and J lost 1 base, with 12 bases between them. The CDR3 sequence is 14 residues long. The CDR3 DNA reads TGTGCCAGCAAACCACTGGGGGGCACAGATACGCAGTATTTT. This encodes CASKPLGGTDTQYF.

This chain joins TRBV5-6 and TRBJ2-5; D is possibly TRBD2 (6 bases). Germline CDR1 SGHDT, CDR2 YYEEEE. The CDR3 is made up of 14 amino acids. Trimming stripped 3 bases from V and 2 bases from J, with 11 bases between. As DNA, the CDR3 is TGTGCCAGCAGCTCCCTGACTAGACAAGAGACCCAGTACTTC. Protein sequence: CASSSLTRQETQYF.

This clonotype was picked up many times. The gene calls are TRBV28 and TRBJ1-1, with D tentatively TRBD1 (6 bases). The CDR3 sequence is 14 residues long. Germline CDR1 reads MDHEN; CDR2 reads SYDVKM. V lost 2 bases and J lost 6, with 13 bases in between. The DNA for the CDR3 is TGTGCCAGCAGTTTACAGGGGACGAGGGCTGAAGCTTTCTTT. It yields the protein CASSLQGTRAEAFF.

This clonotype was seen at least ten times. This rearrangement joins TRBV21-1 to TRBJ1-6. TRBV21-1 is assigned pseudogene status. The CDR3 contains 17 residues. In nucleotides, the CDR3 is TGTGCCAGCAGCAATAGCGTGCGTCGGAGTACGCGATCACCCCTCCACTTT. Residues: CASSNSVRRSTRSPLHF.

The V and J genes are TRBV15 and TRBJ1-1, with D uncertain. The CDR3 covers 14 residues. V was cut by 1 base and J by 5 bases, with 11 bases left in between. Germline V gene data show CDR1 as LNHNV and CDR2 as YYDKDF (reference sequence). The CDR3 DNA reads as TGTGCCACCAGCAGAGCGGTGGAGTGGACTGAAGCTTTCTTT. It encodes CATSRAVEWTEAFF.

There are many counts of this clonotype. The V call is TRBV24-1, the J call TRBJ2-5; 7 bases agree with TRBD1. The V gene's germline CDR1 is KGHDR and CDR2 SFDVKD. The CDR3 has 12 amino acids. The V segment lost 7 bases and the J segment 5 bases; nucleotides outside the gene matches: 3. The DNA of the CDR3 is TGTGCCACCAGCTTGACAGGGGAGACCCAGTACTTC. Protein sequence: CATSLTGETQYF.

Ten or more counts support this clonotype. The rearrangement joins TRBV12-3 or TRBV12-4 to TRBJ1-3, with 7 nucleotides matching TRBD1. After removal of 6 bases from V and 4 bases from J, the junction contained 12 bases not matched to a gene. This CDR3 has 16 residues. DNA for the CDR3: TGTGCCAGCAGGGGCCGAGACAGGGCTTACGGAAACACCATATATTTT. Protein: CASRGRDRAYGNTIYF.

The CDR3 region is CASSLETSTYGYTF. CDR3 bases: TGTGCCAGCAGCTTAGAGACGAGTACCTATGGCTACACCTTC. V gene TRBV7-2 combines with J gene TRBJ1-2; D uncertain. This CDR3 contains 14 residues. Trimming left V 1 base short and J 4 bases short, with 10 bases between. Germline-derived CDR1 and CDR2 are SGHTA and FQGNSA.

This clonotype was recorded at least ten times. The chain couples TRBV28 to TRBJ1-4; tentatively, D is TRBD1 (5 bases). V was trimmed by 6 bases and J by 0 bases, leaving 8 bases between them. The V gene's germline CDR1 is MDHEN and CDR2 SYDVKM. The CDR3 runs 14 residues. The CDR3 sequence is CASSRQTTNEKLFF. CDR3 nucleotides: TGTGCCAGCAGCAGACAGACAACTAATGAAAAACTGTTTTTT.

This clonotype showed up just a few times. V usage is TRBV12-3 or TRBV12-4 and J usage is TRBJ1-5; TRBD1 matches at 7 bases. V lost 6 bases, J lost 4 bases, and 9 bases stayed unmatched. This CDR3 is built from 15 residues. CDR3 DNA sequence: TGTGCCAGCAGCACGACAGGGAGGGAAAATCAGCCCCAGCATTTT. This translates into CASSTTGRENQPQHF.

This clonotype was seen only a few times. The chain couples TRBV11-2 to TRBJ2-3, with D maybe TRBD2 (5 bases). CDR1 is SGHAT, CDR2 FQNNGV, per germline. The CDR3 runs 13 residues. Trimming shortened V by 3 bases and J by 6 bases, and 10 bases separated the two germline ends. CDR3 residues: CASSFVEDDTQYF. DNA for the CDR3: TGTGCCAGCAGCTTTGTGGAGGATGATACGCAGTATTTT.

This clonotype was observed at least ten times. The chain employs TRBV7-6 and TRBJ1-3, with a tentative D call TRBD1 (5 bases). The germline V gene encodes CDR1 SGHVS and CDR2 FNYEAQ. CDR3 size: 15 residues. The V end was cut by 3 bases, the J end by 0 bases, with 9 bases between. The CDR3 nucleotides are TGTGCCAGCAGCTTCTTAGGGGCCTCTGGAAACACCATATATTTT. Amino acid sequence: CASSFLGASGNTIYF.

This clonotype was recorded at least ten times. This chain links TRBV5-1 with TRBJ1-1; 7 positions agree with TRBD1. Germline V gene lookup returns CDR1 SGHRS and CDR2 YFSETQ. There are 14 residues in the CDR3. V lost 4 bases, J lost 10 bases, and 13 bases stayed unmatched. CDR3 protein: CASSPSGTELRAFF. CDR3 in DNA: TGCGCCAGCAGCCCATCCGGGACAGAGCTGAGAGCTTTCTTT.